The T cell receptor (beta chain) described here comes from a study of cytomegalovirus exposure and HLA in healthy donors. Study background: In terms of ancestry, the Caucasian-associated cluster contained 75% to 90% of the 300 to 400 genotyped donors.

The primer mix had 60 Vbeta and 13 Jbeta primers. TCRdb's copy holds only in-frame clones and misses some; the assay was immunoSEQ multiplex PCR. The sample lists about 180,000 clones, approximately 72% occurring once. As concerns this clone: Antigen: not known.

Overall study findings and caveats: Later work showed greater clonal expansion in HLA-associated TCR beta chains than in equally common others. It emerged from a later analysis that several of the most significant clusters appeared to be linked to common viral pathogens. An analysis done earlier found most TCR beta V segments productive about 87% or about 30% of the time.

CDR1 is SGDLS and CDR2 is YYNGEE in the germline V gene. The CDR3 sequence is 13 residues long. Trimming removed 3 bases from V and 5 bases from J; junction bases left unmatched: 4. The receptor's source is a human donor in good health. The chain couples TRBV9 to TRBJ2-5; 7 bases agree with TRBD1. Sequencing was carried out using PBMCs. The DNA of the CDR3 is TGTGCCAGCAGCGAAGGGGGCTGGGAGACCCAGTACTTC. The encoded protein is CASSEGGWETQYF.